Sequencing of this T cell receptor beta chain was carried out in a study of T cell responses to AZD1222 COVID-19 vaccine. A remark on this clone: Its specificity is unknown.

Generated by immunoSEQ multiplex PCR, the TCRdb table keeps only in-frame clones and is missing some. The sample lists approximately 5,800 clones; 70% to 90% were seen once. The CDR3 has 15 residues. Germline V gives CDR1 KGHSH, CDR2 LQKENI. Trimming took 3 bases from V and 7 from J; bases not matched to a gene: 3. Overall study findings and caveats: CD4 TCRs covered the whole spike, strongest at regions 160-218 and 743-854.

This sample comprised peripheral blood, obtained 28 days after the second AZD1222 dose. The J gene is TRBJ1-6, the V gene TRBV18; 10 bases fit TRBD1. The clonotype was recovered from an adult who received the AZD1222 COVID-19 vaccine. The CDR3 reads CASSPGQGVNSPLHF. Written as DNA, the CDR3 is TGTGCCAGCTCACCCGGACAGGGGGTAAATTCACCCCTCCACTTT.